The 4 T cell receptor beta chains below all came from one sample that was sequenced in a study of cytotoxic CD8 clonotypes in ibrutinib-treated CLL. Profiling relied on immunoSEQ multiplex PCR, and the TCRdb table lists in-frame clones only, not all of them. The sample records fewer than 150,000 clones, 80% to 90% being singletons. Material: PBMCs, obtained after 24 months of ibrutinib treatment. These receptors were taken from a human donor with chronic lymphocytic leukemia.

As regards this clone: Other nucleotide sequences from this sample produce the same CDR3. This chain uses TRBV14 with TRBJ2-2, with 7 bases matching TRBD1. This CDR3 contains 15 residues. CDR1 is SGHDN, CDR2 FVKESK, per germline. V gave up 3 bases and J gave up 2 bases; unmatched junction bases: 3. The CDR3 loop is CASSQAGGNTGELFF. The DNA of the CDR3 is TGTGCCAGCAGCCAGGCAGGGGGTAACACCGGGGAGCTGTTTTTT.

Comments on this clone: This sample includes further DNA sequences coding for the same CDR3. The chain combines TRBV15 with TRBJ2-5, with 8 bases lining up with TRBD2. Germline CDR1 reads LNHNV; CDR2 reads YYDKDF (reference sequence). This CDR3 is built from 16 residues. J lost 2 bases, V lost 1 base, and 6 bases had no gene match. Here the CDR3 DNA reads TGTGCCACCAGCAGAGGTCCCCCGGGGGGGCAAGAGACCCAGTACTTC. It codes for CATSRGPPGGQETQYF. The full variable domain, with the rest looked up from reference TRBV15 and TRBJ2-5, is DAMVIQNPRYQVTQFGKPVTLSCSQTLNHNVMYWYQQKSSQAPKLLFHYYDKDFNNEADTPDNFQSRRPNTSFCFLDIRSPGLGDTAMYLCATSRGPPGGQETQYFGPGTRLLVL.

J is TRBJ2-7 and V is TRBV30; 11 positions match TRBD1. The V segment lost 1 base and the J segment 3 bases; nucleotides outside the gene matches: 5. CDR1 is GTSNPN and CDR2 is SVGIG in the germline V gene (reference sequence). CDR3 length: 15 residues. CDR3 DNA sequence: TGTGCCTGGAGTGCACACGGGACAGGGGGCTACGAGCAGTACTTC. Encoded protein: CAWSAHGTGGYEQYF.

The chain recombines TRBV5-6 with TRBJ2-5, with 10 bases identical to TRBD1. The junction had 5 bases not matched to a gene; V was cut back by 4 bases and J by 5 bases. The CDR3 spans 14 residues. Germline V gene sequence: CDR1 SGHDT, CDR2 YYEEEE. In DNA, the CDR3 is TGTGCCAGCAGCCGGGGACAGGGGCGTGAGACCCAGTACTTC. The encoded protein is CASSRGQGRETQYF.